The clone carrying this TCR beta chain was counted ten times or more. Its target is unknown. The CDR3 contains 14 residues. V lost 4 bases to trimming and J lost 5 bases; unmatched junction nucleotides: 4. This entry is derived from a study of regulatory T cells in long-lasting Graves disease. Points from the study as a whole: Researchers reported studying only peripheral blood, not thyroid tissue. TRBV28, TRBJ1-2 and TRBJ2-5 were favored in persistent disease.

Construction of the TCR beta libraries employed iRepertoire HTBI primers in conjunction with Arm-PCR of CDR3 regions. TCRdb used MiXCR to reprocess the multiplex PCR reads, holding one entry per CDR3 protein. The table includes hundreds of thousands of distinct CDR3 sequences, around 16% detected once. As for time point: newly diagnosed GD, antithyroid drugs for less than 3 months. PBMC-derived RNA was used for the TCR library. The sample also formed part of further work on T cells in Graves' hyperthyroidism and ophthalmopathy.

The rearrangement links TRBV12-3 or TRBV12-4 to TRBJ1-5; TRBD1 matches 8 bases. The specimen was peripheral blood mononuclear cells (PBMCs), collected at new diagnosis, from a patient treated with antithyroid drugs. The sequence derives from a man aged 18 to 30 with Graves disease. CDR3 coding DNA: TGTGCCAGCAGTTCTGGACAGGGCGATCAGCCCCAGCATTTT. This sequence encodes CASSSGQGDQPQHF.